This T cell receptor (beta chain) was sequenced during a study of blood T cell repertoires in COVID-19. The V end lost 1 base, the J end lost 8 bases, and 8 bases lay between the germline ends. Germline values: CDR1 LNHNV, CDR2 YYDKDF (reference sequence). This CDR3 spans 12 amino acids. As originally analysed: From reference gene primer amplification, estimates of nucleated cell counts were derived. Some clones are missing from TCRdb's copy, which holds only in-frame ones; the method was immunoSEQ multiplex PCR. V, J and clone size are taken as reported in that table, and D and trimming were inferred from the DNA itself. Of about 350,000 clones listed, 87% were seen once; the top ten hold about 6%.

This chain connects TRBV15 to TRBJ1-1, with D possibly matching TRBD1 (5 bases). This clonotype originated in a woman aged 50 to 65 with COVID-19, enrolled during active disease. Sequencing was carried out using peripheral blood. CDR3: CATSRGGLEAFF. CDR3 bases: TGTGCCACCAGCAGAGGGGGCCTAGAAGCTTTCTTT.